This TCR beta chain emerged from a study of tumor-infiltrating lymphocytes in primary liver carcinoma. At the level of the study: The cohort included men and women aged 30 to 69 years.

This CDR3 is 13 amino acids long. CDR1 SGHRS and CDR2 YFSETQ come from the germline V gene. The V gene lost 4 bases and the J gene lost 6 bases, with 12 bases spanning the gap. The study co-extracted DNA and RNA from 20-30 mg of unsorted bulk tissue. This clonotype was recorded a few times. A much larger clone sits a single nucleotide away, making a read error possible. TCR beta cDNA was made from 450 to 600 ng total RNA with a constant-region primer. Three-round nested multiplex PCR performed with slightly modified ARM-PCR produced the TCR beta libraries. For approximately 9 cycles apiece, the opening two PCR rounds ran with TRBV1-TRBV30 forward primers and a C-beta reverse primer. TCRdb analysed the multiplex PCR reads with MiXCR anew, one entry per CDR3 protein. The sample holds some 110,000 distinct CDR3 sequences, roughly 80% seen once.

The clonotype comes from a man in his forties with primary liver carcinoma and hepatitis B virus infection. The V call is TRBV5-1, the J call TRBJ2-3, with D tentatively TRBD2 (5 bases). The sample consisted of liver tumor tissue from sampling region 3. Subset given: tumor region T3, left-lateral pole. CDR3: CASSVWRRDTQYF. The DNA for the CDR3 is TGCGCCAGCAGCGTGTGGAGGAGGGATACGCAGTATTTT.